This entry features one T cell receptor (beta chain) sequence. The data originate from a study of blood T cell repertoires in COVID-19. Libraries were prepared by immunoSEQ multiplex PCR; TCRdb keeps only in-frame clonotypes and omits some of them. The sample holds 150,000 to 200,000 clones, 87% seen once. V was clipped by 5 bases and J by 6 bases, with 19 bases between them. This CDR3 region has 15 residues. In germline, CDR1 is SGHNT, CDR2 YENEEA. This sequence originates from a woman in her seventies with COVID-19, enrolled during active disease. The sequenced sample consisted of peripheral blood. The chain is built from TRBV11-3 and TRBJ1-1, with TRBD1 as a possible D gene (5 bases). The CDR3 coding sequence is TGTGCCAGCAGCATAAGACAGAGCTCGTTGGCTGAAGCTTTCTTT. This translates into CASSIRQSSLAEAFF.